A single sample gave rise to the 7 T cell receptor beta chains below, sequenced in a study of OX40 agonist ivuxolimab in advanced cancers. Produced via immunoSEQ multiplex PCR; TCRdb's table is partial and in-frame only. This sample has 57,000 or so clones, with under 95% found just once. The specimen was CD4+ or CD8+ T cells sorted from blood, collected in a trial of the OX40 agonist ivuxolimab. These receptors came from an adult with an advanced solid tumor such as melanoma, head and neck, liver or kidney cancer.

The rearrangement uses TRBV11-3 and TRBJ2-1; D unresolved. Between the trimmed V and J ends, which lost 2 bases and 10 bases, there was a span of 12 bases. This CDR3 region has 13 residues. Germline V lookup: CDR1 SGHNT, CDR2 YENEEA. The CDR3 protein is CASSLLPLGEQFF. The CDR3 DNA is TGTGCCAGCAGCTTATTGCCCCTGGGGGAGCAGTTCTTC. Full variable domain (remainder filled in from reference TRBV11-3 and TRBJ2-1): EAGVVQSPRYKIIEKKQPVAFWCNPISGHNTLYWYLQNLGQGPELLIRYENEEAVDDSQLPKDRFSAERLKGVDSTLKIQPAELGDSAVYLCASSLLPLGEQFFGPGTRLTVL.

This clone was observed a few times. This chain links TRBV7-3 with TRBJ1-2; D is perhaps TRBD1 (6 bases). This CDR3 has 13 residues. V lost 2 bases, J lost 8 bases, and 12 bases lay in between. CDR1 and CDR2 (germline): SGHTA, FQGTGA. The CDR3 reads CASSLLQGRGYTF. The CDR3 nucleotides read TGTGCCAGCAGCTTACTACAGGGAAGAGGCTACACCTTC.

The J gene is TRBJ1-4, the V gene TRBV4-1; perhaps TRBD1 as D (5 bases). Per the germline V gene, CDR1 is MGHRA and CDR2 is YSYEKL. Trimming stripped 1 base from V and 8 bases from J, with 11 bases between. The CDR3 contains 14 residues. CDR3 coding DNA: TGCGCCAGCAGCCAAGCCGGGGCTAGCGAAAAACTGTTTTTT. Amino acid sequence: CASSQAGASEKLFF.

The chain combines TRBV30 with TRBJ2-7; tentatively, D is TRBD2 (6 bases). CDR1 is GTSNPN and CDR2 is SVGIG in the germline V gene (reference sequence). CDR3 size: 13 residues. Trimming removed 1 base at V and 9 bases at J, with 16 bases between. CDR3 DNA sequence: TGTGCCTGGAGTGGTATGATAGTGGGGGGGCAGTACTTC. Translating it yields CAWSGMIVGGQYF.

This rearrangement joins TRBV15 to TRBJ2-1, with unresolved D. Trimming took off 1 base at V and 5 bases at J, with 12 bases between the two ends. Per the germline V gene, CDR1 is LNHNV and CDR2 is YYDKDF (reference sequence). The CDR3 totals 15 residues. CDR3 loop: CATSRAPPEHNEQFF. The CDR3 region has the DNA TGTGCCACCAGCAGAGCCCCACCAGAACACAATGAGCAGTTCTTC.

This clone turned up a few times. The DNA for the CDR3 is TGTGCCAGCAGCTTATCACACGGCAGCTATGGCTACACCTTC. Its translation: CASSLSHGSYGYTF. The chain combines TRBV7-9 with TRBJ1-2; D gene uncertain. There are 14 residues in the CDR3. Germline CDR1 is SEHNR and CDR2 is FQNEAQ (reference sequence). Trimming took off 2 bases at V and 4 bases at J, with 11 bases between the two ends.

The chain uses TRBV18 and TRBJ2-5; D ambiguous. The CDR3 has 15 residues. Trimming stripped 1 base from V and 1 base from J, with 10 bases between. Germline CDR1 is KGHSH and CDR2 is LQKENI. CDR3 coding DNA: TGTGCCAGCTCACCACTAGGGATGGGCCAAGAGACCCAGTACTTC. It translates to CASSPLGMGQETQYF.